The source of this T cell receptor (beta chain) is a study of control samples from healthy donors and cancer patients (dated by TCRdb to between 2020 and 2021). Turning to this clone: Its antigen target is currently unknown. No qualities accompany the bases; no much larger clone lies one base away.

The library was produced with the immunoSEQ multiplex PCR assay. TCRdb provides this immuneACCESS table in a form limited to in-frame rearrangements. Some clones are lacking; in checked studies, under half of them reflect an unresolved V gene, and why the rest are absent is not known. Within this sample are 150,000 or so clones, with approximately 94% of them counted one time only. The leading ten clones occupy about 5.6% of the sample. Sequenced material: blood. This TCR derives from a man in his forties or fifties in good health.

Here is the DNA: TGCGCCAGCAGCTTGGAGGGTTCGAGGAACACTGAAGCTTTCTTT. This translates into CASSLEGSRNTEAFF. The rearranged segments are TRBV5-1 and TRBJ1-1; too little of a D gene remains to name it. CDR1 and CDR2, looked up from the germline V gene, are SGHRS and YFSETQ. V is pared back by 0 bases and J by 1 base, with 10 bases lying between the germline termini. Counted from cysteine to phenylalanine, this CDR3 has 15 amino acids. Only CDR3 DNA remains: 45 bases, in frame from the first base. This CDR3, with the reference TRBV5-1 and TRBJ1-1 proteins standing in past its ends, gives the full variable domain KAGVTQTPRYLIKTRGQQVTLSCSPISGHRSVSWYQQTPGQGLQFLFEYFSETQRNKGNFPGRFSGRQFSNSRSEMNVSTLELGDSALYLCASSLEGSRNTEAFFGQGTRLTVV.